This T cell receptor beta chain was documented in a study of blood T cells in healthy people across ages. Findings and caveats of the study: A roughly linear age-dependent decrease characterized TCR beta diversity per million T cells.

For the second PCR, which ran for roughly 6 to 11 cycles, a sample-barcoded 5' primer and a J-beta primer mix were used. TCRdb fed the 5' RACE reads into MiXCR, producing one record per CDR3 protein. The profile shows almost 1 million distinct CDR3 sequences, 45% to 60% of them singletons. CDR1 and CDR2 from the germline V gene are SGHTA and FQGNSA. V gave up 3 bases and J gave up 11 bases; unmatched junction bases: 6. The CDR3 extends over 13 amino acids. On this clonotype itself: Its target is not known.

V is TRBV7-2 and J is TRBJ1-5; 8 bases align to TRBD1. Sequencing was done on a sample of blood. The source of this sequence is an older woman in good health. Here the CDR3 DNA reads TGTGCCAGCAGCTTCACAGGGGGGGAGACCCAGCATTTT. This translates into CASSFTGGETQHF.